This TCR beta chain emerged from a study of Tregs in tolerant kidney transplant recipients. Assay: immunoSEQ multiplex PCR; the TCRdb copy retains only in-frame clones and omits some. The sample contains some 60,000 clones, over 70% of which appear only once. CD4+CD25+CD127- Tregs, CD4+CD25- non-Tregs, CD4 and CD8 cells were sorted. Overall study results and limits: The small number of patients limits these findings pending further validation. No direct test of biological reproducibility was done here. Expanding Tregs on activated donor B cells appeared to best identify donor-specific TCRbeta clones.

The germline CDR1 and CDR2 sequences are MNHNS and SASEGT. The CDR3 runs 15 residues. On this clone itself: Antigen unknown. Its ends do not fully match the called genes, so a read error is possible.

Sequencing was done on a sample of CD4+ T cells from blood. This clonotype originated in a human donor in good health. J is TRBJ2-3 and V is TRBV6-1; D may be TRBD1 or TRBD2 (6 bases each). The CDR3 loop is CASSGTGGSTYTQYF. The DNA of the CDR3 is TGTGCCAGCAGTGGCACCGGGGGCAGCACATATACGCAGTATTTT.